At least ten counts were recorded for the clone carrying this TCR beta chain. Its antigen is unidentified. This record belongs to a study of T cells after yellow fever vaccination. The study's findings and limits: Abundant bulk-population clonotypes could contaminate the FACS-sorted repertoires.

MiXCR was run by TCRdb on the 5' RACE reads, yielding one entry per CDR3 protein. The sample records some 30,000 distinct CDR3 sequences, 4.4% being singletons. CDR3 size: 14 residues. The germline V and J ends were trimmed by 4 bases and 2 bases, with 10 bases remaining between them. The germline V gene has CDR1 LGHNA and CDR2 YSLEER. The sequence came from a man aged 30 to 39 who received the YFV17D yellow fever vaccine. The sequencing here drew on CD8+ T cells sorted from PBMCs, taken 5 days after the yellow fever booster vaccination. This rearrangement joins TRBV4-3 to TRBJ2-3; tentative D call: TRBD1 (5 bases). The CDR3 nucleotides read TGCGCCAGCAGCCTGGACACTGACACAGATACGCAGTATTTT. Protein sequence: CASSLDTDTDTQYF.